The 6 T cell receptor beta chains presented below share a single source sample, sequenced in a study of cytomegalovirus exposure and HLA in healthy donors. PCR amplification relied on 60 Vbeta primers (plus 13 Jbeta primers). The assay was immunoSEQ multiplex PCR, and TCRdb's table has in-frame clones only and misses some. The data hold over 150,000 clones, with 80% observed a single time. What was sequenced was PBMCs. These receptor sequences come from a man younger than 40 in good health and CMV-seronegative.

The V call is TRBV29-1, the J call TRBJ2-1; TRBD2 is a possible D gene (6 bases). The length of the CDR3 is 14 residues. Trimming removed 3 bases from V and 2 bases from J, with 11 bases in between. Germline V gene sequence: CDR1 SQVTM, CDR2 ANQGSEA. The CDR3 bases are TGCAGCGTTGATAGAGCGGGCGCCTACAATGAGCAGTTCTTC. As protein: CSVDRAGAYNEQFF.

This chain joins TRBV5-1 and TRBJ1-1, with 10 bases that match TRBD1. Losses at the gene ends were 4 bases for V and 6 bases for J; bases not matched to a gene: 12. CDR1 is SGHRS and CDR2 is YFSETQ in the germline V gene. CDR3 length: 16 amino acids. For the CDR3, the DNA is TGCGCCAGCAGCCACGGTTGGCGGACAGGGGGAGCTGAAGCTTTCTTT. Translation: CASSHGWRTGGAEAFF.

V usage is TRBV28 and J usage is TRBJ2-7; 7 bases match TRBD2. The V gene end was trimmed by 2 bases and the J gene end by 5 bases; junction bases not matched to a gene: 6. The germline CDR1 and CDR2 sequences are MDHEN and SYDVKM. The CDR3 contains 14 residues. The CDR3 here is CASSLGEGTDEQYF. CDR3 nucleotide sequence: TGTGCCAGCAGTTTAGGGGAGGGGACGGACGAGCAGTACTTC. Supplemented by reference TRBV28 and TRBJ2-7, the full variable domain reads DVKVTQSSRYLVKRTGEKVFLECVQDMDHENMFWYRQDPGLGLRLIYFSYDVKMKEKGDIPEGYSVSREKKERFSLILESASTNQTSMYLCASSLGEGTDEQYFGPGTRLTVT.

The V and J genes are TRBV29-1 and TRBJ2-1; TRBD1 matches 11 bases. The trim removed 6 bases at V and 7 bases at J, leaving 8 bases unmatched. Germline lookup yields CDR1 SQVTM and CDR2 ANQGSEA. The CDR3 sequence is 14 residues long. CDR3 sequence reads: CSVGGTGGRNEQFF. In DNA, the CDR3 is TGCAGCGTGGGGGGGACAGGGGGACGTAATGAGCAGTTCTTC.

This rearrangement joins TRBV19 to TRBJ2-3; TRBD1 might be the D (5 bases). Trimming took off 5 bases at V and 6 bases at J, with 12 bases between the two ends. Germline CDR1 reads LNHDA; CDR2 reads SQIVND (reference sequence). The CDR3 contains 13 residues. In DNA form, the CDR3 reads TGTGCCAGTAGTGCTCCCAGGGCTGATACGCAGTATTTT. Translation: CASSAPRADTQYF.

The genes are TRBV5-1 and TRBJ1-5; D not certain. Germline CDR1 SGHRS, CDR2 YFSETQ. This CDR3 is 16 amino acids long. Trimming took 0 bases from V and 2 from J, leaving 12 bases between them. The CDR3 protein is CASSLDGWSGNQPQHF. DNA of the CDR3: TGCGCCAGCAGCTTGGACGGGTGGAGCGGCAATCAGCCCCAGCATTTT.